The text below deals with one T cell receptor beta chain. Its antigen is not known. Libraries were prepared by immunoSEQ multiplex PCR; TCRdb keeps only in-frame clonotypes and omits some of them. The data hold roughly 160,000 clones, with approximately 90% observed a single time. The data are from a study of T cell responses to AZD1222 COVID-19 vaccine. Background on the study: Investigators merged groups given second doses at roughly 4 or roughly 12 weeks.

Study findings and constraints: CD4 TCRs linked to vaccination spanned spike, dominating at 160-218 and 743-854. Two AZD1222 administrations were followed by greater Spike-specific TCR breadth and depth.

This CDR3 is built from 15 residues. The germline V gene has CDR1 KGHSH and CDR2 LQKENI. The V and J ends lost 3 bases and 5 bases, in that order; junction bases with no gene match: 4. The receptor was derived from an adult in good health. The source was peripheral blood, collected on day 0 of AZD1222 vaccination. The chain employs TRBV18 and TRBJ2-5, with 12 bases matching TRBD2. CDR3 sequence: CASSPGLAGFETQYF. The CDR3 bases are TGTGCCAGCTCACCTGGACTAGCGGGGTTCGAGACCCAGTACTTC.